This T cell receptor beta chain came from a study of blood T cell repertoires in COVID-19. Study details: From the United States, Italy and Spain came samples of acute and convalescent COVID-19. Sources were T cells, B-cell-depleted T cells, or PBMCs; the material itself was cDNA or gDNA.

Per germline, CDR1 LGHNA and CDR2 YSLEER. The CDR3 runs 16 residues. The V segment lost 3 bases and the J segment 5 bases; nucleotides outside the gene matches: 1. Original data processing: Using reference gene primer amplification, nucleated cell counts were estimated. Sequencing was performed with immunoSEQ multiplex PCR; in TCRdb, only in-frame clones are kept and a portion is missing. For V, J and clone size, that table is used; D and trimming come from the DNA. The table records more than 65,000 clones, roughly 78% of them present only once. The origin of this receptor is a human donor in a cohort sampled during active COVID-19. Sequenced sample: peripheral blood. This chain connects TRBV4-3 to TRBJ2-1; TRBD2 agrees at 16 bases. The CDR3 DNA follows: TGCGCCAGCAGCCAGGGACTAGCGGGGGGGAACAATGAGCAGTTCTTC. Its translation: CASSQGLAGGNNEQFF.